This T cell receptor (beta chain) was identified during a study of shared T cell receptors in the human thymus. Assay: immunoSEQ multiplex PCR; the TCRdb copy retains only in-frame clones and omits some. The table lists 63,000 or so clones, over 90% of them singletons. The germline V gene has CDR1 LNHDA and CDR2 SQIVND (reference sequence). Trimming removed 4 bases from V and 6 bases from J, with 18 bases in between. The CDR3 runs 15 residues. Sample: thymocytes. This sequence joins TRBV19 and TRBJ1-2, with D perhaps TRBD1 (6 bases). This receptor was identified in a human donor. The CDR3, as DNA: TGTGCCAGTAGTAGCGAACAGGGTCCCGGACATGGCTACACCTTC. Its protein product is CASSSEQGPGHGYTF. Combining the CDR3 with reference TRBV19 and TRBJ1-2 gives the whole variable domain DGGITQSPKYLFRKEGQNVTLSCEQNLNHDAMYWYRQDPGQGLRLIYYSQIVNDFQKGDIAEGYSVSREKKESFPLTVTSAQKNPTAFYLCASSSEQGPGHGYTFGSGTRLTVV.